This T cell receptor beta chain emerged from a study of T cells in Graves' hyperthyroidism and ophthalmopathy. In making diagnoses, clinical symptoms, serum thyroxine and TRAb, thyroid ultrasound and orbital computed tomography were all used. Extraction of PBMCs used under 13 ml of fresh peripheral blood. TCR beta CDR3 regions were amplified from RNA. First-round RT-PCR targeting the TCR CDR3 was performed with the HTBI primer set. A single record per CDR3 protein comes from TCRdb applying MiXCR to the multiplex PCR reads. The sample has approximately 600,000 distinct CDR3 sequences, less than 25% seen once. This sequence originates from a man aged 25 to 40 with Graves' ophthalmopathy. The sequencing input was blood.

The CDR3 DNA follows: TGTGCCAGCAGTTCGCACTCAGGAATGAATAATTCACCCCTCCACTTT. This sequence encodes CASSSHSGMNNSPLHF. The rearrangement uses TRBV6-9 and TRBJ1-6, with D unresolved. Germline CDR1 and CDR2: MNHGY and SVAAGI. The V end was cut by 4 bases, the J end by 5 bases, with 15 bases between. The CDR3 length is 16 residues.